This passage covers 9 T cell receptor beta chains from one sample sequenced in a study of blood T cell repertoires in COVID-19. The data were produced by immunoSEQ multiplex PCR, yet TCRdb's version contains in-frame clones alone and is incomplete. The top ten hold 4% to 5% of the sample, which has 200,000 to 250,000 clones, roughly four fifths seen once. Specimen: peripheral blood. Receptor source: a woman in her seventies with acute or convalescent COVID-19.

V gene TRBV2 combines with J gene TRBJ1-2; TRBD1 matches at 11 bases. J gave up 5 bases and V 5 bases, and 4 bases lay outside the gene matches. CDR3 length equals 14 residues. Germline V gene sequence: CDR1 SNHLY, CDR2 FYNNEI. The CDR3 reads CASSLDRGPYGYTF. CDR3 sequence (DNA): TGTGCCAGCAGTTTGGACAGGGGGCCTTATGGCTACACCTTC.

The chain recombines TRBV21-1 with TRBJ2-3; the table's D call, TRBD1, was not checked against the DNA. TRBV21-1 is noted as a pseudogene. There are 18 residues in the CDR3. In DNA, the CDR3 is TGTGCCAGCAAACACCCAGCCCCAGGGGAAGAGAGATCAGATACGCAGTATTTT. Its protein product is CASKHPAPGEERSDTQYF.

The genes are TRBV14 and TRBJ2-3; 9 positions match TRBD1. Germline loops: CDR1 SGHDN, CDR2 FVKESK. CDR3 size: 16 residues. The V gene end was trimmed by 3 bases and the J gene end by 11 bases; junction bases not matched to a gene: 15. This CDR3 is CASSHGVSTGGFEQYF. In DNA form, the CDR3 reads TGTGCCAGCAGCCATGGGGTGTCTACAGGGGGCTTTGAGCAGTATTTT. The whole variable domain, filled in from reference TRBV14 and TRBJ2-3, reads EAGVTQFPSHSVIEKGQTVTLRCDPISGHDNLYWYRRVMGKEIKFLLHFVKESKQDESGMPNNRFLAERTGGTYSTLKVQPAELEDSGVYFCASSHGVSTGGFEQYFGPGTRLTVL.

A few counts support this clone. The chain links TRBV20-1 to TRBJ2-7; D might be TRBD1 (5 bases). CDR1 and CDR2 (germline): DFQATT, SNEGSKA (reference sequence). V was trimmed by 3 bases and J by 0 bases, leaving 12 bases between them. The CDR3 contains 14 residues. The DNA of the CDR3 is TGCAGTGCTAGTAACCAGGGAAGCTCCTACGAGCAGTACTTC. It yields the protein CSASNQGSSYEQYF.

This clone was detected only a few times. This sequence joins TRBV9 and TRBJ2-5; tentatively, D is TRBD1 (5 bases). Per germline, CDR1 SGDLS and CDR2 YYNGEE. This CDR3 has 14 amino acids. Trimming took off 3 bases at V and 2 bases at J, with 11 bases between the two ends. CDR3 protein: CASSADSLQETQYF. CDR3 coding DNA: TGTGCCAGCAGCGCAGACAGCTTGCAAGAGACCCAGTACTTC.

The chain recombines TRBV19 with TRBJ2-3, with D uncertain. Germline V gene lookup returns CDR1 LNHDA and CDR2 SQIVND (reference sequence). Trimming cost V 3 bases and J 1 base, with 8 bases left between them. The CDR3 has 14 residues. The CDR3 nucleotides read TGTGCCAGTAGTATCCGGGTCCGCACAGATACGCAGTATTTT. It codes for CASSIRVRTDTQYF.

The gene calls are TRBV6-6 and TRBJ1-5, with 8 bases lining up with TRBD1. The CDR3 spans 15 residues. Trimming cost V 5 bases and J 5 bases; bases outside gene matches: 8. From germline, CDR1 is MNHNY and CDR2 SVGAGI (reference sequence). The CDR3 is CASSHRGLRDQPQHF. DNA of the CDR3: TGTGCCAGCAGTCACAGGGGGTTGAGGGATCAGCCCCAGCATTTT.

The chain uses TRBV7-2 and TRBJ1-5; D is possibly TRBD1 (6 bases). Trimming removed 1 base from V and 7 bases from J, with 11 bases in between. The CDR3 consists of 14 residues. Germline lookup yields CDR1 SGHTA and CDR2 FQGNSA. CDR3 amino acids: CASSLVPQGQPQHF. The CDR3 DNA is TGTGCCAGCAGCTTAGTCCCGCAGGGGCAGCCCCAGCATTTT.

The chain uses TRBV5-5 and TRBJ1-1, with 11 bases identical to TRBD1. Trimming removed 0 bases from V and 8 bases from J; junction bases left unmatched: 9. In germline, CDR1 is SGHKS, CDR2 YYEKEE (reference sequence). CDR3 length: 16 amino acids. The CDR3 nucleotides read TGTGCCAGCAGCTTGGAGGTGATCCGGACAGGGGGCGAAGCTTTCTTT. It specifies CASSLEVIRTGGEAFF.